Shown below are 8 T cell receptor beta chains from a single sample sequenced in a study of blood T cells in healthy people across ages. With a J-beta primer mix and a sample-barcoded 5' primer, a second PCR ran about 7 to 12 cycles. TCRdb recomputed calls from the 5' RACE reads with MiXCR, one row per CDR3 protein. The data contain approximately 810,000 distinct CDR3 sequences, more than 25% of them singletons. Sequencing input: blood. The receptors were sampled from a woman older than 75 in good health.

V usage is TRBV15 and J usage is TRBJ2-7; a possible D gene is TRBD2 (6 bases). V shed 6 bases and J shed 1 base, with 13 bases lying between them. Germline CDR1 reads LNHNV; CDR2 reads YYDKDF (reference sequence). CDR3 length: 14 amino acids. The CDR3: CATSRLEASYEQYF. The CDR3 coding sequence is TGTGCCACCAGTCGACTAGAAGCATCCTACGAGCAGTACTTC.

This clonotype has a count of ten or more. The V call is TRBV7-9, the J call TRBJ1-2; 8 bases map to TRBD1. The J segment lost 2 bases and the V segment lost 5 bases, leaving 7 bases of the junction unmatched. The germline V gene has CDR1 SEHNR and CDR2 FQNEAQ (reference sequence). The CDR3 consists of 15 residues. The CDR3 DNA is TGTGCCAGCAGCCCTCCGGGACAGGTGAACTATGGCTACACCTTC. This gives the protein CASSPPGQVNYGYTF.

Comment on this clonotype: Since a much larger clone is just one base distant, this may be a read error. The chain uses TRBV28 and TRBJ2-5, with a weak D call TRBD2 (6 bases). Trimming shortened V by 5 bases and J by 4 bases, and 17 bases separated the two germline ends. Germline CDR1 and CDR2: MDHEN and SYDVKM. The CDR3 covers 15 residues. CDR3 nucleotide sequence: TGTGCCAGCAGTGCCAACGGGGGAGCGGGAGAGACCCAGTACTTC. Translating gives CASSANGGAGETQYF. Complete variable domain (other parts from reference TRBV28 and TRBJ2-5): DVKVTQSSRYLVKRTGEKVFLECVQDMDHENMFWYRQDPGLGLRLIYFSYDVKMKEKGDIPEGYSVSREKKERFSLILESASTNQTSMYLCASSANGGAGETQYFGPGTRLLVL.

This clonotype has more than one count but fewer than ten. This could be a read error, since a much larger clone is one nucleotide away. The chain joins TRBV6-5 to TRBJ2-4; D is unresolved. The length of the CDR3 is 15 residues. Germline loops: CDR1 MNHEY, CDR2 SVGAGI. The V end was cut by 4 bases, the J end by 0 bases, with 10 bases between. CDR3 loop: CASSSRRVAKNIQYF. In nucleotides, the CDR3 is TGTGCCAGCAGTTCCAGAAGGGTAGCCAAAAACATTCAGTACTTC.

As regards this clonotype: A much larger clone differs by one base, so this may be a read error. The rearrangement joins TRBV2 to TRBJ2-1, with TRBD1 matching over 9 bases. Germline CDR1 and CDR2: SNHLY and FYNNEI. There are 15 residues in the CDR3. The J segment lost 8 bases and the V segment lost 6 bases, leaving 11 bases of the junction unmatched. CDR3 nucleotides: TGTGCCAGCAGGTCAGGACAGGGGAGGGCCGATGAGCAGTTCTTC. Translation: CASRSGQGRADEQFF.

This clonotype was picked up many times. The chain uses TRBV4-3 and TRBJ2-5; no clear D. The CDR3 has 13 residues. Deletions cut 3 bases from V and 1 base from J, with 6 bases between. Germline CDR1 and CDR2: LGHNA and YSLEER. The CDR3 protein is CASSHRIQETQYF. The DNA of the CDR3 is TGCGCCAGCAGCCACAGGATCCAAGAGACCCAGTACTTC.

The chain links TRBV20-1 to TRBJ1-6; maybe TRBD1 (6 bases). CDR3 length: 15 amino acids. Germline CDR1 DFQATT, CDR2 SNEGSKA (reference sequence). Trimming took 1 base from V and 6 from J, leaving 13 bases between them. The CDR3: CSARVQGTGNSPLHF. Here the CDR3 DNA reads TGCAGTGCTAGAGTCCAGGGGACGGGTAATTCACCCCTCCACTTT.

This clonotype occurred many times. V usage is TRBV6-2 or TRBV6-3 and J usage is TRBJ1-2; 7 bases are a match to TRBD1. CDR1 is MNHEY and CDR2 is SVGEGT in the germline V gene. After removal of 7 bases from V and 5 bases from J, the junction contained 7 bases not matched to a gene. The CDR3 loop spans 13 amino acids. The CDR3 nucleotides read TGTGCCAGCAATTTGGACAGGTCTTATGGCTACACCTTC. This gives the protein CASNLDRSYGYTF.